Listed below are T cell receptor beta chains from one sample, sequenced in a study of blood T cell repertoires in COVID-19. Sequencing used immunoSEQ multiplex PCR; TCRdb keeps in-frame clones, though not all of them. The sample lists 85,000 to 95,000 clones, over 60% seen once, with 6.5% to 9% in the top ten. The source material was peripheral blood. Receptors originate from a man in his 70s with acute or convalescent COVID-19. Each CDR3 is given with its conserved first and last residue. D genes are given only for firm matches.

CDR3 protein: CASSQGGDRGTTEQFF
J gene: TRBJ2-1
CDR3 length: 16
D gene: TRBD1
V gene: TRBV5-4

CDR3 protein: CASSDPRDFPHEQFF
J gene: TRBJ2-1
CDR3 length: 15
D gene: .
V gene: TRBV25-1

CDR3 protein: CASSLEGRGVHEAFF
J gene: TRBJ1-1
CDR3 length: 15
D gene: TRBD1
V gene: TRBV5-1

CDR3 protein: CASSQQGATNEKLFF
J gene: TRBJ1-4
CDR3 length: 15
D gene: .
V gene: TRBV6-6

CDR3 protein: CATSDLRENYGYTF
J gene: TRBJ1-2
CDR3 length: 14
D gene: .
V gene: TRBV24-1

CDR3 protein: CASSPGTVGAKNIQYF
J gene: TRBJ2-4
CDR3 length: 16
D gene: TRBD1
V gene: TRBV11-1

CDR3 protein: CAWSSGGKYVTGELFF
J gene: TRBJ2-2
CDR3 length: 16
D gene: TRBD2
V gene: TRBV30

CDR3 protein: CASSLERTGLNTEAFF
J gene: TRBJ1-1
CDR3 length: 16
D gene: TRBD1
V gene: TRBV5-6

CDR3 protein: CASSVTGGAQYGYTF
J gene: TRBJ1-2
CDR3 length: 15
D gene: TRBD1
V gene: TRBV9

CDR3 protein: CASSLGLVDGELFF
J gene: TRBJ2-2
CDR3 length: 14
D gene: .
V gene: TRBV7-2

CDR3 protein: CASSWGRGQSLRETQYF
J gene: TRBJ2-5
CDR3 length: 17
D gene: .
V gene: TRBV7-9

CDR3 protein: CASSLEGAVGNEQYF
J gene: TRBJ2-7
CDR3 length: 15
D gene: .
V gene: TRBV5-1

CDR3 protein: CASSIVRQGSSNQPQHF
J gene: TRBJ1-5
CDR3 length: 17
D gene: TRBD1
V gene: TRBV19

CDR3 protein: CASSYFTERPELFF
J gene: TRBJ2-2
CDR3 length: 14
D gene: .
V gene: TRBV6-5

CDR3 protein: CASSLVGQGSSPLHF
J gene: TRBJ1-6
CDR3 length: 15
D gene: TRBD1
V gene: TRBV7-2

CDR3 protein: CASSLAGPGQGSGNTIYF
J gene: TRBJ1-3
CDR3 length: 18
D gene: TRBD1
V gene: TRBV5-1

CDR3 protein: CASSPDRTYGYTF
J gene: TRBJ1-2
CDR3 length: 13
D gene: TRBD1
V gene: TRBV18

CDR3 protein: CASQGTGETEAFF
J gene: TRBJ1-1
CDR3 length: 13
D gene: TRBD1
V gene: TRBV28

CDR3 protein: CASSPVQGPYEQYF
J gene: TRBJ2-7
CDR3 length: 14
D gene: TRBD1
V gene: TRBV10-2

CDR3 protein: CASSRTGLQANEQFF
J gene: TRBJ2-1
CDR3 length: 15
D gene: TRBD1
V gene: TRBV18

CDR3 protein: CASSWGQGSYEQYF
J gene: TRBJ2-7
CDR3 length: 14
D gene: TRBD1
V gene: TRBV7-2

CDR3 protein: CASSPRTSGALTRNEQFF
J gene: TRBJ2-1
CDR3 length: 18
D gene: TRBD2
V gene: TRBV2

CDR3 protein: CASSPGYNYGYTF
J gene: TRBJ1-2
CDR3 length: 13
D gene: .
V gene: TRBV5-5

CDR3 protein: CATSPRQGWKPQHF
J gene: TRBJ1-5
CDR3 length: 14
D gene: TRBD1
V gene: TRBV24-1

CDR3 protein: CASSEAGDWGGYTF
J gene: TRBJ1-2
CDR3 length: 14
D gene: .
V gene: TRBV6-1

CDR3 protein: CASSSGTSGAGGQFF
J gene: TRBJ2-1
CDR3 length: 15
D gene: TRBD2
V gene: TRBV3-1/TRBV3-2

CDR3 protein: CASSRPSGGAYNEQFF
J gene: TRBJ2-1
CDR3 length: 16
D gene: TRBD2
V gene: TRBV13

CDR3 protein: CASSMGRGEAYGYTF
J gene: TRBJ1-2
CDR3 length: 15
D gene: .
V gene: TRBV19

CDR3 protein: CASRPMGGADTQYF
J gene: TRBJ2-3
CDR3 length: 14
D gene: .
V gene: TRBV5-1

CDR3 protein: CASSPIAGADGYNEQFF
J gene: TRBJ2-1
CDR3 length: 17
D gene: TRBD2
V gene: TRBV5-6

CDR3 protein: CASSPPGLNYGYTF
J gene: TRBJ1-2
CDR3 length: 14
D gene: .
V gene: TRBV7-9

CDR3 protein: CSVVGTGGVADTQYF
J gene: TRBJ2-3
CDR3 length: 15
D gene: TRBD1
V gene: TRBV29-1

CDR3 protein: CASSRTGTNSPLHF
J gene: TRBJ1-6
CDR3 length: 14
D gene: TRBD1
V gene: TRBV2

CDR3 protein: CASSLDSFSNQPQHF
J gene: TRBJ1-5
CDR3 length: 15
D gene: .
V gene: TRBV2

CDR3 protein: CASSQLLGSANTGELFF
J gene: TRBJ2-2
CDR3 length: 17
D gene: .
V gene: TRBV6-6

CDR3 protein: CASSLAGQGKSTDTQYF
J gene: TRBJ2-3
CDR3 length: 17
D gene: .
V gene: TRBV5-1

CDR3 protein: CASSEFGQGGEKLFF
J gene: TRBJ1-4
CDR3 length: 15
D gene: TRBD1
V gene: TRBV10-2

CDR3 protein: CASEPGQMNTGELFF
J gene: TRBJ2-2
CDR3 length: 15
D gene: TRBD1
V gene: TRBV7-7

CDR3 protein: CASSHRDSPYEQYF
J gene: TRBJ2-7
CDR3 length: 14
D gene: .
V gene: TRBV5-4

CDR3 protein: CASSSGTASNSPLHF
J gene: TRBJ1-6
CDR3 length: 15
D gene: TRBD1
V gene: TRBV7-2

CDR3 protein: CASSLRSGGAVEVTDTQYF
J gene: TRBJ2-3
CDR3 length: 19
D gene: TRBD1
V gene: TRBV27

CDR3 protein: CASSEWDGGASGELFF
J gene: TRBJ2-2
CDR3 length: 16
D gene: TRBD2
V gene: TRBV25-1

CDR3 protein: CASSLGRGGSTEAFF
J gene: TRBJ1-1
CDR3 length: 15
D gene: .
V gene: TRBV7-2

CDR3 protein: CASNSAGANEKLFF
J gene: TRBJ1-4
CDR3 length: 14
D gene: .
V gene: TRBV2

CDR3 protein: CASSESGVGTGELFF
J gene: TRBJ2-2
CDR3 length: 15
D gene: .
V gene: TRBV10-1

CDR3 protein: CTTPGQGDNEQFF
J gene: TRBJ2-1
CDR3 length: 13
D gene: TRBD1
V gene: TRBV29-1

CDR3 protein: CASSDRGGGGGRSSYNEQFF
J gene: TRBJ2-1
CDR3 length: 20
D gene: .
V gene: TRBV19

CDR3 protein: CASSQDGSPGEGPEMETQYF
J gene: TRBJ2-5
CDR3 length: 20
D gene: .
V gene: TRBV3-1/TRBV3-2

CDR3 protein: CASSQVGVFGQGDNSPLHF
J gene: TRBJ1-6
CDR3 length: 19
D gene: TRBD1
V gene: TRBV14

CDR3 protein: CASSGRASGFTDTQYF
J gene: TRBJ2-3
CDR3 length: 16
D gene: TRBD2
V gene: TRBV9

CDR3 protein: CASSSGQGVTNEKLFF
J gene: TRBJ1-4
CDR3 length: 16
D gene: TRBD1
V gene: TRBV3-1/TRBV3-2